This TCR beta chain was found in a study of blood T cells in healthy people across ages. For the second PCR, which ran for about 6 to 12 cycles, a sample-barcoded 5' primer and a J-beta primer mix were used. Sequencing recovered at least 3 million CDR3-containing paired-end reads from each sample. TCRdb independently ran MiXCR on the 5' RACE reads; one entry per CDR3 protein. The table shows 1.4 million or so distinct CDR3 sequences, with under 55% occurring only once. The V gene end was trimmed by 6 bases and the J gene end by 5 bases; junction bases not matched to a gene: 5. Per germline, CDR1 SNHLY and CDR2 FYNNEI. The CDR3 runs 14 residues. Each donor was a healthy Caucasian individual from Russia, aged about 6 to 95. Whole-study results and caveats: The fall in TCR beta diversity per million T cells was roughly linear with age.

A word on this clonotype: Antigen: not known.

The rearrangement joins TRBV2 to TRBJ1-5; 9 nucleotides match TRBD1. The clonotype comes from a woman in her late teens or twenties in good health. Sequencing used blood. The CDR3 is CASRGQGLDQPQHF. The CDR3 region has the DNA TGTGCCAGCAGGGGACAGGGCCTAGATCAGCCCCAGCATTTT. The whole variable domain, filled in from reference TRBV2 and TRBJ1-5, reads EPEVTQTPSHQVTQMGQEVILRCVPISNHLYFYWYRQILGQKVEFLVSFYNNEISEKSEIFDDQFSVERPDGSNFTLKIRSTKLEDSAMYFCASRGQGLDQPQHFGDGTRLSIL.